These 6 T cell receptor beta chains share one sample of origin, sequenced in a study of cytomegalovirus exposure and HLA in healthy donors. The assay was immunoSEQ multiplex PCR, and TCRdb's table has in-frame clones only and misses some. Among approximately 160,000 clones listed, just under 85% were seen once. Sequenced input: PBMCs. These receptors originate from a man aged 25-45 years in good health and CMV-seropositive.

This clone was seen a few times. The V gene is TRBV19, the J gene TRBJ1-2; the D is unclear. The CDR3 extends over 12 amino acids. Looked up from germline, CDR1 is LNHDA and CDR2 is SQIVND (reference sequence). Between the trimmed V and J ends, which lost 2 bases and 5 bases, there was a span of 6 bases. The DNA of the CDR3 is TGTGCCAGTAGTATACAGTTTTATGGCTACACCTTC. This gives the protein CASSIQFYGYTF.

The V and J genes are TRBV6-1 and TRBJ2-7; 9 bases fit TRBD1. V shed 2 bases and J 7 bases; nucleotides not matched to a gene: 9. The CDR3 sequence is 15 residues long. Germline V gives CDR1 MNHNS, CDR2 SASEGT. The CDR3 spells CASSELGTGLWEQYF. CDR3 nucleotide sequence: TGTGCCAGCAGTGAATTAGGGACAGGGTTGTGGGAGCAGTACTTC.

This clone was observed once. The chain employs TRBV19 and TRBJ1-2; tentatively, D is TRBD1 (5 bases). The CDR3 consists of 15 residues. Germline lookup yields CDR1 LNHDA and CDR2 SQIVND (reference sequence). Trimming cost V 3 bases and J 4 bases, with 15 bases left between them. CDR3 sequence: CASSISPRQTYGYTF. The CDR3, as DNA: TGTGCCAGTAGTATTTCCCCTCGACAGACCTATGGCTACACCTTC.

In its sample, this clone was seen once. The gene calls are TRBV11-2 and TRBJ2-1, with 8 bases identical to TRBD1. In germline, CDR1 is SGHAT, CDR2 FQNNGV. The CDR3 covers 16 residues. Unmatched junction bases numbered 7, after V lost 6 bases and J lost 0 bases. CDR3 coding DNA: TGTGCCAGCAGGCAGACAGGGGACAGCTCCTACAATGAGCAGTTCTTC. Protein sequence: CASRQTGDSSYNEQFF.

The chain carries TRBV5-4 and TRBJ1-4; 8 bases are a match to TRBD1. Germline CDR1 reads SGHNT; CDR2 reads YYREEE (reference sequence). This CDR3 has 15 amino acids. J lost 7 bases, V lost 4 bases, and 9 bases had no gene match. DNA for the CDR3: TGTGCCAGCAGCACCGGAGGACAGGGAGGTGAAAAACTGTTTTTT. Translation: CASSTGGQGGEKLFF.

In the case of this clone: Germline is not matched at one junction end, which may reflect a read error. This chain connects TRBV2 to TRBJ1-5; D is ambiguous. The CDR3 runs 13 residues. Germline V lookup: CDR1 SNHLY, CDR2 FYNNEI. The CDR3 sequence is CASNEQSNQPQHF. The CDR3 nucleotides are TGTGCCAGCAATGAACAGAGCAATCAGCCCCAGCATTTT.